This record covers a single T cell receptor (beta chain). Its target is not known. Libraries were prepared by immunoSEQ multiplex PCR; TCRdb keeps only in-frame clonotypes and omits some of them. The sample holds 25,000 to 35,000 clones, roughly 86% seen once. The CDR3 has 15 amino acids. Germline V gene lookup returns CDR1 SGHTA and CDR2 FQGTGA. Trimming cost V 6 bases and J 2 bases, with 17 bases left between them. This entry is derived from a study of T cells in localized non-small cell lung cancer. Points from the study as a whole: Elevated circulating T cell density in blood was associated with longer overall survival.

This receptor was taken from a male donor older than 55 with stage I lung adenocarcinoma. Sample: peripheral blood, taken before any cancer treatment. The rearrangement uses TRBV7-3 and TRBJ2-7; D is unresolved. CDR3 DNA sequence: TGTGCCAGCAGGCCCGAGGTTGGAATCCCCTACGAGCAGTACTTC. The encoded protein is CASRPEVGIPYEQYF.